The clone carrying this T cell receptor beta chain was recorded many times. Its antigen is currently unknown. This specimen belongs to a study of T cells after yellow fever vaccination. The germline CDR1 and CDR2 sequences are SGHRS and YFSETQ. This CDR3 contains 12 residues. Deletions cut 6 bases from V and 3 bases from J, with 9 bases between. Study observations and caveats: Abundant bulk-population clonotypes could contaminate the FACS-sorted repertoires. Though weaker, the secondary response peaked faster, on day 5 versus 15. Clonotypes shared by both compartments, CD4 and CD8, made up a small share.

The authors made TCR cDNA by 5'RACE template switching, adding a universal primer site and UMIs. TCRdb redid the calling of the 5' RACE reads with MiXCR, one entry per CDR3 protein. Of 250,000 or so distinct CDR3 sequences listed, 3.6% are singletons. This TCR was recovered from a man aged 18 to 30 who received the YFV17D yellow fever vaccine. This specimen was PBMCs, taken 15 days after the yellow fever booster vaccination. The V call is TRBV5-1, the J call TRBJ2-5; TRBD2 might be the D (5 bases). The CDR3 loop is CASKLGEETQYF. The CDR3 nucleotides are TGCGCCAGCAAGTTGGGAGAAGAGACCCAGTACTTC. The full variable domain, with the rest looked up from reference TRBV5-1 and TRBJ2-5, is KAGVTQTPRYLIKTRGQQVTLSCSPISGHRSVSWYQQTPGQGLQFLFEYFSETQRNKGNFPGRFSGRQFSNSRSEMNVSTLELGDSALYLCASKLGEETQYFGPGTRLLVL.